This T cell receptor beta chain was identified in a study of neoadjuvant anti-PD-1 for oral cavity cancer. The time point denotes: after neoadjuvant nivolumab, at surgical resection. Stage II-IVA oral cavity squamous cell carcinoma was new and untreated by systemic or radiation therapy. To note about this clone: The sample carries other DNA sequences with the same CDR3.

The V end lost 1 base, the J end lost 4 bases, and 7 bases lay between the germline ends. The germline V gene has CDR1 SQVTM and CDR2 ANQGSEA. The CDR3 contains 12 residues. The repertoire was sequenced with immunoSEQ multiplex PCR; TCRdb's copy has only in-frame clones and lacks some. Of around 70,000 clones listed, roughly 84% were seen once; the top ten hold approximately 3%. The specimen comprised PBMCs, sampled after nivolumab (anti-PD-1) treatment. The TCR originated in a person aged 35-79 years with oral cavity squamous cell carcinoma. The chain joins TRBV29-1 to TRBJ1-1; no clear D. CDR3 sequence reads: CSVEGGGTEAFF. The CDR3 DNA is TGCAGCGTTGAAGGGGGAGGCACTGAAGCTTTCTTT.